This entry features one TCR beta chain sequence. What it recognizes is unknown. TCRdb keeps only in-frame clones here, not all; method: immunoSEQ multiplex PCR. This sample has tens of thousands of clones, with roughly 91% found just once. The germline V gene has CDR1 SEHNR and CDR2 FQNEAQ (reference sequence). The CDR3 sequence is 15 residues long. With V trimmed by 3 bases and J by 3 bases, 5 bases remained unmatched. The data stem from a study of graft-versus-host responses after intestinal transplantation. Study-wide results and limits: Marrow from the recipient contained GvH clones, some of which had appeared first in ileum or blood. Declines in HvG clones occurring early post-transplant were associated with peak circulating GvH clone levels.

The gene calls are TRBV7-9 and TRBJ1-5; 7 nucleotides line up with TRBD1. The sample consisted of unstimulated CD8+ T cells sorted from spleen or lymph node cells, taken before intestinal transplant. The sequence came from a human donor who received an intestinal transplant. DNA of the CDR3: TGTGCCAGCAGCTTGGGGGACAGCCTCAATCAGCCCCAGCATTTT. Amino acid sequence: CASSLGDSLNQPQHF.